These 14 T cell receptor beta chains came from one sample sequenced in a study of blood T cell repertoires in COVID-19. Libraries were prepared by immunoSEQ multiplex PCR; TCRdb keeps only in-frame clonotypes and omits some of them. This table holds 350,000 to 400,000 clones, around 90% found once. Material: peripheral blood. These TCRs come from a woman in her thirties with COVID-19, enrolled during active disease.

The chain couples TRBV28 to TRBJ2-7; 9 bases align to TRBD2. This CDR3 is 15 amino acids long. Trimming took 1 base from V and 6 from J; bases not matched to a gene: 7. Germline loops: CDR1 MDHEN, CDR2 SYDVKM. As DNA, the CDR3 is TGTGCCAGCAGTTTATTAGCGGGGGACACCAGCGAGCAGTACTTC. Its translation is CASSLLAGDTSEQYF.

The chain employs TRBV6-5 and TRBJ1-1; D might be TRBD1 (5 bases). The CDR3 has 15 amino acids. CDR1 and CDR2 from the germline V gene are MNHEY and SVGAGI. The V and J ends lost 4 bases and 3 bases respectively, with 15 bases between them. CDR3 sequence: CASSSVGAGDTEAFF. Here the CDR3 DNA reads TGTGCCAGCAGTTCCGTAGGGGCGGGGGACACTGAAGCTTTCTTT.

The CDR3 sequence is CSVEARAGNTIYF. As DNA, the CDR3 is TGCAGCGTTGAAGCCAGGGCCGGAAACACCATATATTTT. V usage is TRBV29-1 and J usage is TRBJ1-3; D is perhaps TRBD1 (5 bases). The germline CDR1 and CDR2 sequences are SQVTM and ANQGSEA. With 1 base removed from V and 4 bases from J, the gap between germline ends came to 8 bases. The CDR3 loop spans 13 amino acids.

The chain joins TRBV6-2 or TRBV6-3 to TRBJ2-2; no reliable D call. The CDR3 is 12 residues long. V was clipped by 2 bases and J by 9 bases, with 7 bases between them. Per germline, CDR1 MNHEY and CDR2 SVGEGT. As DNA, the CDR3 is TGTGCCAGCAGTTACCACGCGCGGGAGCTGTTTTTT. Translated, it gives CASSYHARELFF.

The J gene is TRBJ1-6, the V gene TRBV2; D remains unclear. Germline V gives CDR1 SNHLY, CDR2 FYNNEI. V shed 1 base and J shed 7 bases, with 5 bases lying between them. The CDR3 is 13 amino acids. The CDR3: CASSEGLNSPLHF. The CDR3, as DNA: TGTGCCAGCAGTGAAGGTCTGAATTCACCCCTCCACTTT.

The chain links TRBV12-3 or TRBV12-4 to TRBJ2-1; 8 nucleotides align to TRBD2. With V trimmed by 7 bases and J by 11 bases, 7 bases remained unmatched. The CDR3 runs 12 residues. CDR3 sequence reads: CASNPGGGQQFF. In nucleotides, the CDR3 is TGTGCCAGCAATCCCGGGGGGGGACAGCAGTTCTTC.

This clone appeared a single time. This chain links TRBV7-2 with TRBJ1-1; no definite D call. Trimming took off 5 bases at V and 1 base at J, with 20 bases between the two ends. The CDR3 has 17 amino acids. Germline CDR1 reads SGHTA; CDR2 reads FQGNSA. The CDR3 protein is CASSTIAARGGNTEAFF. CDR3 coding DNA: TGTGCCAGCAGCACGATCGCCGCCCGGGGAGGGAACACTGAAGCTTTCTTT.

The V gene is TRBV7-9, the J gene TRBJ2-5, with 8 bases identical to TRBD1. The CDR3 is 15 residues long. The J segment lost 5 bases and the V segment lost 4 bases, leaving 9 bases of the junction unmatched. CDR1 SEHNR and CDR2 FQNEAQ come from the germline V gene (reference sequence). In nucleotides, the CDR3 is TGTGCCAGCAGCTCAGGACAGGGACAGTGGGAGACCCAGTACTTC. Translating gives CASSSGQGQWETQYF.

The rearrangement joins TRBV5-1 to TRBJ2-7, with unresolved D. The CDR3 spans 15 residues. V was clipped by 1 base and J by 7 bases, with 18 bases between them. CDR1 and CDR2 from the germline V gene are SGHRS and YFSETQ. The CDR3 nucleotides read TGCGCCAGCAGCTTGTCACGCCGGCGGTCGGAAGAGCAGTACTTC. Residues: CASSLSRRRSEEQYF. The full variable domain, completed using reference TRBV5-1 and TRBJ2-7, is KAGVTQTPRYLIKTRGQQVTLSCSPISGHRSVSWYQQTPGQGLQFLFEYFSETQRNKGNFPGRFSGRQFSNSRSEMNVSTLELGDSALYLCASSLSRRRSEEQYFGPGTRLTVT.

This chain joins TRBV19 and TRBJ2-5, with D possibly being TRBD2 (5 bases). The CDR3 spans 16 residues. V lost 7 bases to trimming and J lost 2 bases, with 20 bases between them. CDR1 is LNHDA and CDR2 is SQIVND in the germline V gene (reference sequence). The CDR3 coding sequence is TGTGCCAGTATGAGGACGGGGTTCGACTTACAAGAGACCCAGTACTTC. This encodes CASMRTGFDLQETQYF. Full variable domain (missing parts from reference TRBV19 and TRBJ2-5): DGGITQSPKYLFRKEGQNVTLSCEQNLNHDAMYWYRQDPGQGLRLIYYSQIVNDFQKGDIAEGYSVSREKKESFPLTVTSAQKNPTAFYLCASMRTGFDLQETQYFGPGTRLLVL.

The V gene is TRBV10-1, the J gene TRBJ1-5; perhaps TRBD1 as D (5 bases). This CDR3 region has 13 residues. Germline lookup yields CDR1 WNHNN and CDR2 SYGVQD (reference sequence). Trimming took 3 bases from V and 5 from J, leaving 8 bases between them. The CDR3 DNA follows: TGCGCCAGCAGTGACCAGGGCCATCAGCCCCAGCATTTT. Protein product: CASSDQGHQPQHF.

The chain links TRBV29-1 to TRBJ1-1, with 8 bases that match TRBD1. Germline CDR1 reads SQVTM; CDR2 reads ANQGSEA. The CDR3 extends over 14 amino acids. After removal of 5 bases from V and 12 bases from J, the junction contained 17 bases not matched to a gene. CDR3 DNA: TGCAGCGTTCACCAATTCTTCTGGACAGGGAGGTCTTTCTTT. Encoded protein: CSVHQFFWTGRSFF.

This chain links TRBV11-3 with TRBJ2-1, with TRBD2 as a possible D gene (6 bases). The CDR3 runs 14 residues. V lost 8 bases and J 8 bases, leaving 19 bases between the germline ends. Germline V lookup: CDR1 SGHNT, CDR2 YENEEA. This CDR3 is CASRGRLNMDEQFF. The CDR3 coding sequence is TGTGCCAGCCGGGGGAGGTTAAACATGGATGAGCAGTTCTTC.

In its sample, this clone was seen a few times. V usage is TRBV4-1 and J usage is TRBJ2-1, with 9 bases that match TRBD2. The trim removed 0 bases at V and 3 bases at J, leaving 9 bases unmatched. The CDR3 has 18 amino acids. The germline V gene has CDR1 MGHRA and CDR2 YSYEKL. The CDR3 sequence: CASSQDQERAGGYNEQFF. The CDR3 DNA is TGCGCCAGCAGCCAAGATCAGGAGCGAGCGGGGGGCTACAATGAGCAGTTCTTC.